This paragraph covers one TCR beta chain sequence. TCRdb passed the RT-PCR reads through MiXCR, listing each CDR3 protein once. The table shows approximately 720,000 distinct CDR3 sequences, with around 14% occurring only once. V was clipped by 0 bases and J by 0 bases, with 10 bases between them. This CDR3 is built from 16 residues. Germline V CDR1 and CDR2: SGHRS, YFSETQ. V is TRBV5-1 and J is TRBJ1-3, with D possibly being TRBD1 (6 bases). This sequence was found in a female donor in good health, serving as a healthy control. Material for sequencing was memory CD4+ T cells from blood. The CDR3 DNA reads TGCGCCAGCAGCTTGGCCGGGGGCGACTCTGGAAACACCATATATTTT. Protein: CASSLAGGDSGNTIYF. Variable domain in full (rest from reference TRBV5-1 and TRBJ1-3): KAGVTQTPRYLIKTRGQQVTLSCSPISGHRSVSWYQQTPGQGLQFLFEYFSETQRNKGNFPGRFSGRQFSNSRSEMNVSTLELGDSALYLCASSLAGGDSGNTIYFGEGSWLTVV.